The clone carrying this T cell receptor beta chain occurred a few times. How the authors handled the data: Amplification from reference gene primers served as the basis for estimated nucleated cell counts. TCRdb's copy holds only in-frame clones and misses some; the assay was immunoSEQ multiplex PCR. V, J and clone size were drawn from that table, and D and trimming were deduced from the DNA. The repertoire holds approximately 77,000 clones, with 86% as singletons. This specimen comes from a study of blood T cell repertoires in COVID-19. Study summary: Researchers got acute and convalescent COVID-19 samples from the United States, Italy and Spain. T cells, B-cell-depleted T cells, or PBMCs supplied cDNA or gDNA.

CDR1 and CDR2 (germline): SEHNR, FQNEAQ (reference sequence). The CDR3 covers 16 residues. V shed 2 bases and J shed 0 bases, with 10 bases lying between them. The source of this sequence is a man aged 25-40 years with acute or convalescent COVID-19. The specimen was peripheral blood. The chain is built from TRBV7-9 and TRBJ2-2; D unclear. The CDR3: CASSLWRQANTGELFF. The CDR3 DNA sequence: TGTGCCAGCAGCTTATGGCGCCAGGCGAACACCGGGGAGCTGTTTTTT.